The 21 T cell receptor beta chains in this list originate from one sample, sequenced in a study of blood T cell repertoires in COVID-19. Generated by immunoSEQ multiplex PCR, the TCRdb table keeps only in-frame clones and is missing some. The repertoire holds approximately 150,000 clones, with around 88% as singletons. Input material: peripheral blood. Source of these receptors: a woman between 70 and 85 years old who had recovered from COVID-19.

The rearrangement links TRBV5-1 to TRBJ2-2; no firm D call. The CDR3 runs to 12 residues. Germline assignment: CDR1 SGHRS and CDR2 YFSETQ. Trimming removed 7 bases from V and 3 bases from J, with 7 bases in between. The CDR3 spells CASGLYTGELFF. DNA for the CDR3: TGCGCCAGCGGCCTTTACACCGGGGAGCTGTTTTTT.

This clone was seen just once. V is TRBV4-1 and J is TRBJ1-4, with D possibly being TRBD1 (6 bases). Looked up from germline, CDR1 is MGHRA and CDR2 is YSYEKL. The V end was cut by 1 base, the J end by 7 bases, with 19 bases between. The CDR3 consists of 17 residues. CDR3 in DNA: TGCGCCAGCAGCCAAGCAGGCTTCAGGGGTCGGGGTGAAAAACTGTTTTTT. It specifies CASSQAGFRGRGEKLFF.

This chain joins TRBV10-3 and TRBJ2-7, with TRBD1 identical over 7 bases. V lost 6 bases to trimming and J lost 7 bases; unmatched junction nucleotides: 15. The germline V gene encodes CDR1 ENHRY and CDR2 SYGVKD. This CDR3 is built from 15 residues. Written as DNA, the CDR3 is TGTGCCATCAGCCCCCAGACAGGGCCGCCTGCGGAGCAGTACTTC. This gives the protein CAISPQTGPPAEQYF.

This chain links TRBV5-5 with TRBJ2-7; 9 bases agree with TRBD1. The germline V gene has CDR1 SGHKS and CDR2 YYEKEE (reference sequence). The trim removed 2 bases at V and 7 bases at J, leaving 7 bases unmatched. CDR3 length: 14 residues. The CDR3 reads CASSFQGQGREQYF. The CDR3 DNA reads TGTGCCAGCAGCTTTCAGGGACAGGGTCGAGAGCAGTACTTC.

The genes are TRBV11-3 and TRBJ2-1, with a possible D match to TRBD2 (5 bases). Trimming cost V 6 bases and J 10 bases, with 13 bases left between them. Germline V lookup: CDR1 SGHNT, CDR2 YENEEA. The CDR3 has 12 residues. CDR3 sequence reads: CASSWLAGEQFF. The CDR3 bases are TGTGCCAGCAGTTGGCTAGCCGGGGAGCAGTTCTTC.

The chain couples TRBV16 to TRBJ1-2; D may be TRBD1 (5 bases). V shed 5 bases and J shed 3 bases, with 13 bases lying between them. The CDR3 sequence is 14 residues long. Germline V lookup: CDR1 KGHSY, CDR2 FQNENV. The CDR3 reads CASSEIRGDYGYTF. DNA of the CDR3: TGTGCCAGCAGCGAAATCCGGGGGGACTATGGCTACACCTTC. The full variable domain, in which reference TRBV16 and TRBJ1-2 provide the parts outside the CDR3, is GEEVAQTPKHLVRGEGQKAKLYCAPIKGHSYVFWYQQVLKNEFKFLISFQNENVFDETGMPKERFSAKCLPNSPCSLEIQATKLEDSAVYFCASSEIRGDYGYTFGSGTRLTVV.

The chain carries TRBV7-2 and TRBJ2-6; the match to TRBD2 covers 8 bases. This CDR3 comprises 17 residues. Germline V gives CDR1 SGHTA, CDR2 FQGNSA. Trimming cost V 5 bases and J 0 bases; bases outside gene matches: 6. CDR3 in amino acids: CASSPRGGASGANVLTF. CDR3 nucleotides: TGTGCCAGCAGCCCCCGGGGGGGAGCCTCTGGGGCCAACGTCCTGACTTTC.

The chain uses TRBV5-1 and TRBJ2-7; 10 bases fit TRBD1. The CDR3 spans 15 residues. Germline-derived CDR1 and CDR2 are SGHRS and YFSETQ. V gave up 4 bases and J gave up 6 bases; unmatched junction bases: 10. The CDR3: CASSPRGTGAFEQYF. The CDR3, as DNA: TGCGCCAGCAGCCCGCGTGGGACAGGGGCCTTCGAGCAGTACTTC.

The genes are TRBV7-9 and TRBJ2-1; possible D gene TRBD2, 6 bases. Germline CDR1 and CDR2: SEHNR and FQNEAQ (reference sequence). The CDR3 totals 12 residues. V was shortened by 5 bases and J by 9 bases, with 11 bases between the two germline ends. CDR3 nucleotides: TGTGCCAGCAGCCCCCCGGGGGTTGAGCAGTTCTTC. Encoded protein: CASSPPGVEQFF.

This clone was seen a handful of times. The chain combines TRBV2 with TRBJ2-7, with 10 positions matching TRBD1. Germline loops: CDR1 SNHLY, CDR2 FYNNEI. J lost 6 bases, V lost 6 bases, and 8 bases had no gene match. The CDR3 totals 14 residues. CDR3: CASSFGTGVGEQYF. DNA of the CDR3: TGTGCCAGCAGCTTCGGGACAGGGGTCGGCGAGCAGTACTTC.

The rearrangement links TRBV5-1 to TRBJ1-2; D may be TRBD1 (6 bases). Germline assignment: CDR1 SGHRS and CDR2 YFSETQ. This CDR3 has 14 amino acids. Deletions cut 0 bases from V and 4 bases from J, with 10 bases between. CDR3 bases: TGCGCCAGCAGCTTGGGGGGGCAGGCCTATGGCTACACCTTC. Protein: CASSLGGQAYGYTF.

This clone has just a few counts. DNA of the CDR3: TGTGCCAGCAGCTACACTCCCACAGACAGCTACACCTTC. Translation: CASSYTPTDSYTF. V gene TRBV5-4 combines with J gene TRBJ1-2; D is ambiguous. The V gene lost 3 bases and the J gene lost 9 bases, with 15 bases spanning the gap. The CDR3 covers 13 residues. The germline V gene encodes CDR1 SGHNT and CDR2 YYREEE (reference sequence).

This clone came up once. The chain combines TRBV5-1 with TRBJ1-5; D gene ambiguous. The CDR3 covers 14 residues. Trimming left V 1 base short and J 2 bases short, with 7 bases between. Looked up from germline, CDR1 is SGHRS and CDR2 is YFSETQ. CDR3 loop: CASSLFGGNQPQHF. CDR3 in DNA: TGCGCCAGCAGCTTGTTCGGGGGCAATCAGCCCCAGCATTTT.

V is TRBV27 and J is TRBJ2-7; 7 bases are shared with TRBD1. Germline values: CDR1 MNHEY, CDR2 SMNVEV (reference sequence). This CDR3 comprises 19 residues. The junction had 19 bases not matched to a gene; V was cut back by 5 bases and J by 0 bases. CDR3 sequence (DNA): TGTGCCAGCAGTCTAAACCCCGATCCGACAGGGACAAACTCCTACGAGCAGTACTTC. It is translated as CASSLNPDPTGTNSYEQYF.

The chain has TRBV4-1 and TRBJ2-1, with D tentatively TRBD1 (6 bases). Germline V gene lookup returns CDR1 MGHRA and CDR2 YSYEKL. This CDR3 comprises 13 residues. The V end was cut by 7 bases, the J end by 9 bases, with 16 bases between. CDR3 protein: CASTQGYRGEQFF. CDR3 coding DNA: TGCGCCAGCACCCAGGGGTATCGGGGTGAGCAGTTCTTC.

The V call is TRBV3-1 (or the pseudogene TRBV3-2), the J call TRBJ2-2, with D perhaps matching TRBD1 (6 bases). Germline lookup yields CDR1 LGHDT and CDR2 YNNKEL (reference sequence). CDR3 size: 12 residues. Trimming cost V 4 bases and J 14 bases, with 14 bases left between them. The CDR3, as DNA: TGTGCCAGCAGCCCGAGACAGGAGGATCTGTTTTTT. It is translated as CASSPRQEDLFF.

The chain uses TRBV7-8 and TRBJ1-5; TRBD1 agrees at 11 bases. V was pared by 5 bases and J by 5 bases, with 5 bases of the junction left unmatched. The CDR3 contains 15 residues. CDR1 and CDR2 from the germline V gene are SGHVS and FQNEAQ. The CDR3 DNA sequence: TGTGCCAGCAGCCCAGGGACAGGGGGTCATCAGCCCCAGCATTTT. This sequence encodes CASSPGTGGHQPQHF.

This clone occurred once. The CDR3 loop is CASSSQYNRGSGNTIYF. The CDR3 coding sequence is TGTGCCAGCAGCTCCCAATATAACAGGGGCTCTGGAAACACCATATATTTT. The chain employs TRBV5-4 and TRBJ1-3, with 7 bases matching TRBD1. V was clipped by 3 bases and J by 0 bases; unmatched bases: 9. The CDR3 contains 17 residues. From germline, CDR1 is SGHNT and CDR2 YYREEE (reference sequence).

The V gene is TRBV5-4, the J gene TRBJ2-6, with a possible D match to TRBD2 (5 bases). Germline assignment: CDR1 SGHNT and CDR2 YYREEE (reference sequence). CDR3 size: 15 residues. V gave up 6 bases and J gave up 8 bases, with 18 bases separating them. The DNA of the CDR3 is TGTGCCAGCACCTCGGGGTTGTCGCTTTCCAACGTCCTGACTTTC. Its protein is CASTSGLSLSNVLTF. Drawing the rest from reference TRBV5-4 and TRBJ2-6, the complete variable domain is ETGVTQSPTHLIKTRGQQVTLRCSSQSGHNTVSWYQQALGQGPQFIFQYYREEENGRGNFPPRFSGLQFPNYSSELNVNALELDDSALYLCASTSGLSLSNVLTFGAGSRLTVL.

The chain couples TRBV12-3 or TRBV12-4 to TRBJ1-2, with D possibly matching TRBD1 (5 bases). This CDR3 comprises 12 residues. The V end was cut by 2 bases, the J end by 8 bases, with 9 bases between. The CDR3 spells CASSLRGEGYTF. CDR3 coding DNA: TGTGCCAGCAGTTTACGGGGGGAAGGCTACACCTTC.

V usage is TRBV3-1 (or the pseudogene TRBV3-2) and J usage is TRBJ2-7, with a possible D match to TRBD2 (5 bases). The CDR3 is 14 amino acids. V lost 1 base, J lost 6 bases, and 13 bases lay in between. From germline, CDR1 is LGHDT and CDR2 YNNKEL (reference sequence). This CDR3 is CASSQGSGVGEQYF. The CDR3 DNA follows: TGTGCCAGCAGCCAAGGGTCCGGGGTCGGCGAGCAGTACTTC.